Listed here are 30 T cell receptor beta chains from one sample, sequenced in a study of monozygotic twins with inflammatory bowel disease. TCRdb re-called the 5' RACE reads and shows each CDR3 protein once, DNA omitted. In all, the sample yields about 110,000 distinct CDR3 sequences. Material: blood. These receptors all come from a human donor with ulcerative colitis or Crohn's disease, or a healthy co-twin of an affected twin (not recorded which).

The gene calls are TRBV3-1 and TRBJ1-3. CDR1 and CDR2 from the germline V gene are LGHDT and YNNKEL (reference sequence). There are 14 residues in the CDR3. The CDR3 sequence: CASSHSISGNTIYF.

The chain joins TRBV7-2 to TRBJ2-1; TCRdb's assignment of TRBD2 cannot be checked, as there is no DNA. The CDR3 contains 15 residues. CDR1 and CDR2 from the germline V gene are SGHTA and FQGNSA. CDR3 amino acids: CASSLSLADYNEQFF. Supplemented by reference TRBV7-2 and TRBJ2-1, the full variable domain reads GAGVSQSPSNKVTEKGKDVELRCDPISGHTALYWYRQSLGQGLEFLIYFQGNSAPDKSGLPSDRFSAERTGGSVSTLTIQRTQQEDSAVYLCASSLSLADYNEQFFGPGTRLTVL.

V is TRBV3-1 and J is TRBJ2-1; TCRdb lists TRBD2, though no DNA is available to test this call. The CDR3 is 15 amino acids. Germline loops: CDR1 LGHDT, CDR2 YNNKEL (reference sequence). The CDR3 reads CASSQDSGTYNEQFF.

This chain uses TRBV11-2 with TRBJ2-4; the TCRdb call, TRBD1, lacks DNA for checking. Germline CDR1 SGHAT, CDR2 FQNNGV. The CDR3 is made up of 13 amino acids. CDR3 amino acids: CASSPGVLDIQYF.

This chain uses TRBV5-1 with TRBJ2-7. The CDR3 spans 12 residues. CDR1 SGHRS and CDR2 YFSETQ come from the germline V gene. CDR3 in amino acids: CASSLPSDEQYF.

V gene TRBV7-2 combines with J gene TRBJ1-6; TCRdb returns TRBD1, unconfirmable since there is no DNA. The CDR3 is 15 amino acids. The germline V gene encodes CDR1 SGHTA and CDR2 FQGNSA. CDR3: CASSLSGTGGFPLHF. Based on the CDR3 plus reference TRBV7-2 and TRBJ1-6, the full variable domain is GAGVSQSPSNKVTEKGKDVELRCDPISGHTALYWYRQSLGQGLEFLIYFQGNSAPDKSGLPSDRFSAERTGGSVSTLTIQRTQQEDSAVYLCASSLSGTGGFPLHFGNGTRLTVT.

V and J are TRBV19 and TRBJ1-5; lacking DNA, the TRBD1 call made by TCRdb goes unchecked. CDR3 size: 14 residues. Germline CDR1 is LNHDA and CDR2 is SQIVND (reference sequence). The CDR3 here is CASSIAGRDQPQHF.

V is TRBV12-3 or TRBV12-4 and J is TRBJ1-3. The CDR3 is 12 amino acids. The CDR3 protein is CASSPRPVGIYF.

The chain joins TRBV11-2 to TRBJ1-2; TCRdb proposes TRBD1, but this gene call is untestable without DNA. Germline CDR1 and CDR2: SGHAT and FQNNGV. The CDR3 totals 13 residues. The CDR3 region is CASSFQGGYGYTF. Full variable domain (rest looked up from reference TRBV11-2 and TRBJ1-2): EAGVAQSPRYKIIEKRQSVAFWCNPISGHATLYWYQQILGQGPKLLIQFQNNGVVDDSQLPKDRFSAERLKGVDSTLKIQPAKLEDSAVYLCASSFQGGYGYTFGSGTRLTVV.

CDR3 protein: CASSLRDWTGGSYNSPLHF. V gene TRBV27 combines with J gene TRBJ1-6; the D call of TRBD1 rests on TCRdb alone, since no DNA is present to check it. Looked up from germline, CDR1 is MNHEY and CDR2 is SMNVEV (reference sequence). The CDR3 consists of 19 residues.

This chain joins TRBV5-6 and TRBJ2-5. Germline assignment: CDR1 SGHDT and CDR2 YYEEEE. The CDR3 covers 13 residues. The CDR3 protein is CASRSGPSETQYF.

The rearrangement uses TRBV15 and TRBJ2-1; no DNA is available, so the TRBD2 call from TCRdb remains unchecked. The CDR3 is 16 amino acids. Looked up from germline, CDR1 is LNHNV and CDR2 is YYDKDF (reference sequence). The CDR3 is CATSRVERGVTNEQFF.

The CDR3 protein is CASSSSGVHEKLFF. The rearrangement uses TRBV5-5 and TRBJ1-4; the TCRdb D gene call, TRBD1, has no DNA to confirm it. The CDR3 covers 14 residues. Germline V gene data show CDR1 as SGHKS and CDR2 as YYEKEE (reference sequence).

This chain connects TRBV7-2 to TRBJ2-7. CDR3 length equals 14 residues. Germline CDR1 SGHTA, CDR2 FQGNSA. The CDR3 here is CASSFLNSPNEQYF.

The chain is built from TRBV4-3 and TRBJ2-1; as DNA is missing, the TRBD2 call by TCRdb cannot be tested. The germline V gene encodes CDR1 LGHNA and CDR2 YSLEER. The CDR3 covers 17 residues. The CDR3: CASSQERTSGDYNEQFF.

V and J are TRBV2 and TRBJ2-3; checking the TCRdb D call of TRBD2 is not possible without DNA. The CDR3 is made up of 14 amino acids. Germline assignment: CDR1 SNHLY and CDR2 FYNNEI. CDR3 region: CASGGRGGTDTQYF.

This chain connects TRBV30 to TRBJ2-7; TCRdb lists TRBD2, though no DNA is available to test this call. CDR3 length equals 12 residues. CDR1 and CDR2 (germline): GTSNPN, SVGIG (reference sequence). The CDR3 protein is CAWSGSIYEQYF.

The CDR3 here is CSAGSGTSTDTQYF. This sequence joins TRBV20-1 and TRBJ2-3; TCRdb lists TRBD2, though no DNA is available to test this call. CDR1 is DFQATT and CDR2 is SNEGSKA in the germline V gene (reference sequence). The CDR3 loop spans 14 amino acids.

This rearrangement joins TRBV29-1 to TRBJ2-7; TCRdb's assignment of TRBD1 cannot be checked, as there is no DNA. Germline CDR1 SQVTM, CDR2 ANQGSEA. The CDR3 has 14 residues. CDR3 amino acids: CSVTPGQGPYEQYF.

V is TRBV14 and J is TRBJ2-3. In germline, CDR1 is SGHDN, CDR2 FVKESK. CDR3 length: 15 amino acids. The CDR3 here is CASSQARGATDTQYF.

This chain links TRBV20-1 with TRBJ2-2; TCRdb picks TRBD1, but there is no DNA to check that call. Germline assignment: CDR1 DFQATT and CDR2 SNEGSKA (reference sequence). This CDR3 is 15 amino acids long. CDR3 sequence reads: CSARDHGAGTGELFF.

The J gene is TRBJ2-7, the V gene TRBV6-1. This CDR3 has 14 amino acids. Germline V gene sequence: CDR1 MNHNS, CDR2 SASEGT. The CDR3 here is CASSPSNSHNEQYF.

This chain uses TRBV12-3 or TRBV12-4 with TRBJ2-3. The CDR3 covers 15 residues. The chain's CDR3 is CASSIKGSSTDTQYF.

The chain couples TRBV4-2 to TRBJ1-2; without DNA, the TCRdb call of TRBD1 cannot be checked. Germline CDR1 LGHNA, CDR2 YNFKEQ. CDR3 length: 16 amino acids. CDR3 in amino acids: CASSQARRLTNYGYTF.

The chain couples TRBV5-1 to TRBJ2-2. The CDR3 has 14 amino acids. From germline, CDR1 is SGHRS and CDR2 YFSETQ. CDR3 sequence reads: CASSWTANTGELFF.

The chain uses TRBV7-3 and TRBJ2-7. Per the germline V gene, CDR1 is SGHTA and CDR2 is FQGTGA. The CDR3 is 14 residues long. CDR3 in amino acids: CASSRGGNSYEQYF.

The chain carries TRBV11-2 and TRBJ2-4. Looked up from germline, CDR1 is SGHAT and CDR2 is FQNNGV. The CDR3 is 15 residues long. The CDR3 spells CASSLEPYAKNIQYF.

The genes are TRBV5-5 and TRBJ2-3; TCRdb outputs TRBD2, but without DNA this stays unchecked. Per germline, CDR1 SGHKS and CDR2 YYEKEE (reference sequence). This CDR3 is 14 amino acids long. The CDR3 protein is CASSWDREGDTQYF.

The chain joins TRBV5-5 to TRBJ2-3; TCRdb calls TRBD2, which cannot be checked without DNA. Germline V lookup: CDR1 SGHKS, CDR2 YYEKEE (reference sequence). The CDR3 extends over 14 amino acids. The CDR3 here is CASSHGTSLDTQYF.

V and J are TRBV15 and TRBJ1-1. Germline CDR1 and CDR2: LNHNV and YYDKDF (reference sequence). The CDR3 covers 13 residues. The CDR3 is CATSRDMNTEAFF.